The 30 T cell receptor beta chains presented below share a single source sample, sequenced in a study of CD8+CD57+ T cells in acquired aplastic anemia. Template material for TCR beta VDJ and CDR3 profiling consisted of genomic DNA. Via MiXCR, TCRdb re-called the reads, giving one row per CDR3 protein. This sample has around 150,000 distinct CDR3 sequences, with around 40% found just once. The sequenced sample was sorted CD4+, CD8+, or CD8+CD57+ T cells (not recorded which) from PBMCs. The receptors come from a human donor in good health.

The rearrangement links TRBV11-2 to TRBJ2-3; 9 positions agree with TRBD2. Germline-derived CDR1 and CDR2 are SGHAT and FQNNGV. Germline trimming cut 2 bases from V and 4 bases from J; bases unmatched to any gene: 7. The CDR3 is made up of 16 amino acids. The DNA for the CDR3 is TGTGCCAGCAGCTTAACAGGGACTAGCTGGGCAGATACGCAGTATTTT. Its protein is CASSLTGTSWADTQYF.

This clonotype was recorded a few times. The CDR3 sequence: CASSLPGHAYEQYF. DNA for the CDR3: TGTGCCAGTAGTCTCCCGGGACACGCCTACGAGCAGTACTTC. The rearrangement uses TRBV19 and TRBJ2-7, with D perhaps matching TRBD1 (6 bases). This CDR3 comprises 14 residues. The germline CDR1 and CDR2 sequences are LNHDA and SQIVND (reference sequence). V was cut by 5 bases and J by 2 bases, with 13 bases left in between.

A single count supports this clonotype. The CDR3 DNA is TGTGCCAGCAGCCAACCAAGACCTCGGGGGACCGGGGAGCTGTTTTTT. It is translated as CASSQPRPRGTGELFF. V usage is TRBV4-2 and J usage is TRBJ2-2, with D maybe TRBD2 (6 bases). Germline V gene lookup returns CDR1 LGHNA and CDR2 YNFKEQ. V gave up 2 bases and J gave up 5 bases, with 15 bases separating them. This CDR3 is built from 16 residues.

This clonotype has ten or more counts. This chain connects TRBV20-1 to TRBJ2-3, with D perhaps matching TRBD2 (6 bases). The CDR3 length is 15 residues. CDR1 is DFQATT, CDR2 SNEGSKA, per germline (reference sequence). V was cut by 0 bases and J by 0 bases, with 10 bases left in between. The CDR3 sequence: CSARDWGTSTDTQYF. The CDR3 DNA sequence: TGCAGTGCTAGAGATTGGGGGACTAGCACAGATACGCAGTATTTT.

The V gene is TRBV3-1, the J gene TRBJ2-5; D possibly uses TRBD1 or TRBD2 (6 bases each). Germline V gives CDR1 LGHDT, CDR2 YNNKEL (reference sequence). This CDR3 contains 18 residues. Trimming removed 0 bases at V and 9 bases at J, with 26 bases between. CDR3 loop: CASSQEGVPGTVRGAQYF. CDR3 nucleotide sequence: TGTGCCAGCAGCCAAGAGGGGGTGCCGGGCACAGTGAGGGGGGCCCAGTACTTC.

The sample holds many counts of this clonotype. The CDR3 DNA sequence: TGCAGCCTAGCCCAGGCAGGGGGGGCGGGTGAAAAACTGTTTTTT. As protein: CSLAQAGGAGEKLFF. The V call is TRBV20-1, the J call TRBJ1-4; 7 bases are shared with TRBD1. The CDR3 is made up of 15 amino acids. In germline, CDR1 is DFQATT, CDR2 SNEGSKA (reference sequence).

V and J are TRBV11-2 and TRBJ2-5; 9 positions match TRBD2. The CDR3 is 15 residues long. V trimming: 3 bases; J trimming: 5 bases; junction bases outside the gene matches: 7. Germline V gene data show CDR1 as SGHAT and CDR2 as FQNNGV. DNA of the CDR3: TGTGCCAGCAGCTTCCAGACTAGCGGAGGGGAGACCCAGTACTTC. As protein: CASSFQTSGGETQYF.

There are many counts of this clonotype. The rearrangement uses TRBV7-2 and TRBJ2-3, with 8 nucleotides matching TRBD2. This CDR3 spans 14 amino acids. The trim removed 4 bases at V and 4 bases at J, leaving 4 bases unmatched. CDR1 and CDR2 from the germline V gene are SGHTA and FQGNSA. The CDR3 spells CASSYGTRSDTQYF. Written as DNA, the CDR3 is TGTGCCAGCAGCTACGGGACTAGGTCAGATACGCAGTATTTT. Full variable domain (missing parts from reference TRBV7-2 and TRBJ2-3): GAGVSQSPSNKVTEKGKDVELRCDPISGHTALYWYRQSLGQGLEFLIYFQGNSAPDKSGLPSDRFSAERTGGSVSTLTIQRTQQEDSAVYLCASSYGTRSDTQYFGPGTRLTVL.

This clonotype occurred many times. The CDR3 loop reads CASRGHEKLFF. The CDR3 DNA is TGTGCCAGCAGGGGCCATGAAAAACTGTTTTTT. This rearrangement joins TRBV2 to TRBJ1-4; D not certain. The CDR3 consists of 11 residues. Trimming shortened V by 6 bases and J by 6 bases, and 5 bases separated the two germline ends. Per germline, CDR1 SNHLY and CDR2 FYNNEI.

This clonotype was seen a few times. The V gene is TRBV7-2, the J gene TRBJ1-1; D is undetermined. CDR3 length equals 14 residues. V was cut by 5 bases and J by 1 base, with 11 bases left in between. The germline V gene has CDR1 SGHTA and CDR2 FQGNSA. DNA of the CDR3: TGTGCCAGCAGCCGAGAAGCAGGGAACACTGAAGCTTTCTTT. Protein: CASSREAGNTEAFF.

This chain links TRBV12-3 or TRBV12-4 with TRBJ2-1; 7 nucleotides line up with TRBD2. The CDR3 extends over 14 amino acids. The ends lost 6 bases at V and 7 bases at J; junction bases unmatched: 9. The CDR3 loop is CASSRTSVVNEQFF. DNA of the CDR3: TGTGCCAGCAGCCGGACTAGTGTGGTGAATGAGCAGTTCTTC.

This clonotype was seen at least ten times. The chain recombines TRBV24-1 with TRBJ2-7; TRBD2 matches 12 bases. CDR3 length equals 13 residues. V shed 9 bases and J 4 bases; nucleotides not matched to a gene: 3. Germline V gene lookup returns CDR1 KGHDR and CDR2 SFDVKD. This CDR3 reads CATATSGSYEQYF. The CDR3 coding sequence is TGTGCCACCGCGACTAGCGGGAGTTACGAGCAGTACTTC.

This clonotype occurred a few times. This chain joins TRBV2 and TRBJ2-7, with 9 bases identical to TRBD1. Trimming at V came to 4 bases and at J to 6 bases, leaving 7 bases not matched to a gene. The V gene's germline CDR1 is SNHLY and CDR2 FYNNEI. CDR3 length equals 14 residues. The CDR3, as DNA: TGTGCCAGCAGTGCGGGACAGGGAGTGAGCGAGCAGTACTTC. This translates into CASSAGQGVSEQYF.

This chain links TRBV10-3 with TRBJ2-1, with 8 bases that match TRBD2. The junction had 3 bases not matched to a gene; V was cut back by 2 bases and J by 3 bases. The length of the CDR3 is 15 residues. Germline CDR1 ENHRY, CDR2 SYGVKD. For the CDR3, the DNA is TGTGCCATCAGTGAGATACTAGCGGACTACAATGAGCAGTTCTTC. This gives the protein CAISEILADYNEQFF.

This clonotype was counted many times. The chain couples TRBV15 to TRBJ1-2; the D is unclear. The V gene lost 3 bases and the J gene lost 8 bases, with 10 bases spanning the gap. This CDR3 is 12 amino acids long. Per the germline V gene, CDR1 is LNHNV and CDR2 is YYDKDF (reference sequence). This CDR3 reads CATSSGYRGYTF. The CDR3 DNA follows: TGTGCCACCAGCAGCGGATACAGAGGCTACACCTTC.

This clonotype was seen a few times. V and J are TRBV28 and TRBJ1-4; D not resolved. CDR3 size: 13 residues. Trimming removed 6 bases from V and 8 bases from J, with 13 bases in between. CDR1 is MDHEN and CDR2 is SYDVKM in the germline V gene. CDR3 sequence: CASRRISAEKLFF. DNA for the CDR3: TGTGCCAGCAGGAGGATCTCGGCAGAAAAACTGTTTTTT.

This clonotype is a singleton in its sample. The CDR3 DNA reads as TGTGCCAGCAGCCCTGCAGGGTGGGAGACCCAGTACTTC. Protein sequence: CASSPAGWETQYF. This chain joins TRBV7-8 and TRBJ2-5, with TRBD1 as a possible D gene (5 bases). Germline assignment: CDR1 SGHVS and CDR2 FQNEAQ. This CDR3 comprises 13 residues. V lost 5 bases and J 5 bases, leaving 12 bases between the germline ends.

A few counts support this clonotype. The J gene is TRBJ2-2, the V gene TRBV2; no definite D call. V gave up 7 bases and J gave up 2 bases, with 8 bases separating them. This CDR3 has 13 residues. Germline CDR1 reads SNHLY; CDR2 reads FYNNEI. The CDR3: CASNGRNTGELFF. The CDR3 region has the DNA TGTGCCAGCAACGGCCGAAACACCGGGGAGCTGTTTTTT.

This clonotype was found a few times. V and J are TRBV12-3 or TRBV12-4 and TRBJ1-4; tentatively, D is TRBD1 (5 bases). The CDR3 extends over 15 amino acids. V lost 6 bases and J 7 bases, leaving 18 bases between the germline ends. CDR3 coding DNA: TGTGCCAGCAGCAGGACCGGGGACGCCTTTGAAAAACTGTTTTTT. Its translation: CASSRTGDAFEKLFF.

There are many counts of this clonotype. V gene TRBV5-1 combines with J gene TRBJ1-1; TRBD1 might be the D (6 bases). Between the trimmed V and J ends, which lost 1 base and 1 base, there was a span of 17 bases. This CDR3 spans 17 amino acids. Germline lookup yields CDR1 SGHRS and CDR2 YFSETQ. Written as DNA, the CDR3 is TGCGCCAGCAGCTTGACATATGGGGGCCTCGCGAACACTGAAGCTTTCTTT. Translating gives CASSLTYGGLANTEAFF. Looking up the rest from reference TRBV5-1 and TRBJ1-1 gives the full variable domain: KAGVTQTPRYLIKTRGQQVTLSCSPISGHRSVSWYQQTPGQGLQFLFEYFSETQRNKGNFPGRFSGRQFSNSRSEMNVSTLELGDSALYLCASSLTYGGLANTEAFFGQGTRLTVV.

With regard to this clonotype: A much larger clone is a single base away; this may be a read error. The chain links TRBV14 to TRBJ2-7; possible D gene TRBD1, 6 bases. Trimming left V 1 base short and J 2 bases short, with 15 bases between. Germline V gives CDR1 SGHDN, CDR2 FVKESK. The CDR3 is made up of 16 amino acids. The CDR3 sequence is CASSQGGDTGTYEQYF. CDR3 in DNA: TGTGCCAGCAGCCAAGGAGGGGACACGGGAACCTACGAGCAGTACTTC.

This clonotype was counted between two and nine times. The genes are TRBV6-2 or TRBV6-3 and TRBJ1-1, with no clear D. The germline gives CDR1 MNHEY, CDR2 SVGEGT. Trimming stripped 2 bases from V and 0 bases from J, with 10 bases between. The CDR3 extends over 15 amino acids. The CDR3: CASSYRGPMNTEAFF. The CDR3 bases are TGTGCCAGCAGTTACCGGGGTCCTATGAACACTGAAGCTTTCTTT.

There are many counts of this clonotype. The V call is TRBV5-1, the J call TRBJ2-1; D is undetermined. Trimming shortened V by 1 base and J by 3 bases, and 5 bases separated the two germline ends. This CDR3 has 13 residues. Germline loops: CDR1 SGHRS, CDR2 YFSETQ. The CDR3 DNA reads TGCGCCAGCAGCTTGAGGCTCTACAATGAGCAGTTCTTC. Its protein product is CASSLRLYNEQFF.

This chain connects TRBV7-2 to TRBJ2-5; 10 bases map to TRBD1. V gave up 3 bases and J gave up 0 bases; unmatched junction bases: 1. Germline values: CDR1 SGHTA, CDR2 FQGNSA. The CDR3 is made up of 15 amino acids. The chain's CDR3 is CASSLGQGYQETQYF. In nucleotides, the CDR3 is TGTGCCAGCAGCTTGGGACAGGGGTACCAAGAGACCCAGTACTTC.

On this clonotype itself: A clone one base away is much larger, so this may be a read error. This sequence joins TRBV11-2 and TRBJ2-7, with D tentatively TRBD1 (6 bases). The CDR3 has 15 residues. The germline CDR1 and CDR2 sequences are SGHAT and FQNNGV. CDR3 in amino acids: CASSLARGTNHEQHF. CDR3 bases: TGTGCCAGCAGCTTAGCCAGGGGTACGAATCACGAGCAGCACTTC. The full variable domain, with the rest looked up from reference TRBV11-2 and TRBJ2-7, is EAGVAQSPRYKIIEKRQSVAFWCNPISGHATLYWYQQILGQGPKLLIQFQNNGVVDDSQLPKDRFSAERLKGVDSTLKIQPAKLEDSAVYLCASSLARGTNHEQHFGPGTRLTVT.

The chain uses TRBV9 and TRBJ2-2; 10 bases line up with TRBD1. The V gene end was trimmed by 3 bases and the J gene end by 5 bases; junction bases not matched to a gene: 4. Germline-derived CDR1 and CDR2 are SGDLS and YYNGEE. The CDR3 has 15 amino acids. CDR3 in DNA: TGTGCCAGCAGCGACGACAGGGGGCGGACCGGGGAGCTGTTTTTT. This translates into CASSDDRGRTGELFF.

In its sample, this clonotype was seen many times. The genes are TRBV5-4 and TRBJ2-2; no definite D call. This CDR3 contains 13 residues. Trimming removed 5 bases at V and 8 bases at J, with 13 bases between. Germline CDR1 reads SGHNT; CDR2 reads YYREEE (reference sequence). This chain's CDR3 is CASRWNDAGELFF. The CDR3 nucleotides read TGTGCCAGCAGGTGGAACGATGCGGGGGAGCTGTTTTTT.

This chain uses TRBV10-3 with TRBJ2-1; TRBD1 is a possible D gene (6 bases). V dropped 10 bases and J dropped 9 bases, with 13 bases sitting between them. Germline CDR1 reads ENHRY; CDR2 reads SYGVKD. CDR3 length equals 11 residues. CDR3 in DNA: TGTGCCACCAGGGGCGTGCGTGAGCAGTTCTTC. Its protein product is CATRGVREQFF.

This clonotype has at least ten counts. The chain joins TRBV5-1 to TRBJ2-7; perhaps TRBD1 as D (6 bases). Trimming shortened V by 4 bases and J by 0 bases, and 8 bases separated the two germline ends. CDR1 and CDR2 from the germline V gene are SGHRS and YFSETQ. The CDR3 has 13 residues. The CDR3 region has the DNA TGCGCCAGCAGCGGACAGAGCTCCTACGAGCAGTACTTC. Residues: CASSGQSSYEQYF. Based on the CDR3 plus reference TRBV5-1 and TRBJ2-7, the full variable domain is KAGVTQTPRYLIKTRGQQVTLSCSPISGHRSVSWYQQTPGQGLQFLFEYFSETQRNKGNFPGRFSGRQFSNSRSEMNVSTLELGDSALYLCASSGQSSYEQYFGPGTRLTVT.

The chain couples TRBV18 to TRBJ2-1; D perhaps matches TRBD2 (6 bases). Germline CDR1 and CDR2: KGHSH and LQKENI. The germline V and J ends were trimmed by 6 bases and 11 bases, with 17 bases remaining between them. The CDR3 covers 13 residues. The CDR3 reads CASSSEGLGQQFF. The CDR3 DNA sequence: TGTGCCAGCTCGTCGGAGGGTCTAGGGCAGCAGTTCTTC.